This T cell receptor beta chain was identified in a study of T cells in localized non-small cell lung cancer. Here immunoSEQ multiplex PCR was the method, and the copy in TCRdb shows in-frame clones only, minus some. The sample records 850 to 1,000 clones, 33% being singletons. Trimming removed 6 bases from V and 3 bases from J; junction bases left unmatched: 5. There are 14 residues in the CDR3. CDR1 MDHEN and CDR2 SYDVKM come from the germline V gene. The source was normal lung tissue next to the tumor, collected before any cancer treatment. The V and J genes are TRBV28 and TRBJ1-5, with TRBD1 matching over 7 bases. The receptor's source is a female donor older than 55 with stage III squamous cell lung carcinoma. Here the CDR3 DNA reads TGTGCCAGCAGGTATCAGGGGGTCAATCAGCCCCAGCATTTT. It codes for CASRYQGVNQPQHF. The whole variable domain, filled in from reference TRBV28 and TRBJ1-5, reads DVKVTQSSRYLVKRTGEKVFLECVQDMDHENMFWYRQDPGLGLRLIYFSYDVKMKEKGDIPEGYSVSREKKERFSLILESASTNQTSMYLCASRYQGVNQPQHFGDGTRLSIL.